These 14 T cell receptor beta chains were all obtained from the same sample, sequenced in a study of molecular identifiers for immune sequencing clone quantification (dated by TCRdb to the late 2010s). Libraries were constructed by PCR. Instrument used: NextSeq 500. TCRdb reanalyzed the raw reads on its own, using fastp at Q25 for trimming and MiXCR for clone calling, and kept in-frame beta chains. Rows merge per CDR3 protein into single entries with the most common DNA and genes. The sample profile shows approximately 320,000 distinct CDR3 sequences; 24% of them were found once. The leading ten clones occupy approximately 0.74% of the sample. Sample: naive CD8+ T cells from blood, with Jurkat cell RNA spiked in. The cell subset or site label on this specimen signifies: FACS-sorted CD8+CD4-CCR7+CD45RA+ naive T cells. The receptors shown here come from a human donor in good health. Some libraries in this study had Jurkat cell RNA spiked in.

This clonotype has at least ten counts. The V gene is TRBV28, the J gene TRBJ2-3; 7 bases agree with TRBD2. J gave up 2 bases and V 5 bases, and 10 bases lay outside the gene matches. In germline, CDR1 is MDHEN, CDR2 SYDVKM. The CDR3 totals 16 residues. CDR3 nucleotides: TGTGCCAGCAGTCCGAGGGACTACTCCTACACAGATACGCAGTATTTT. It codes for CASSPRDYSYTDTQYF.

This clonotype showed up just a few times. The V call is TRBV2, the J call TRBJ2-3; tentatively, D is TRBD2 (5 bases). Looked up from germline, CDR1 is SNHLY and CDR2 is FYNNEI. CDR3 length: 15 amino acids. The germline V and J ends were trimmed by 5 bases and 1 base, with 13 bases remaining between them. The CDR3 DNA is TGTGCCAGCAGTTCGAGGGAGTCTGGCACAGATACGCAGTATTTT. Its translation: CASSSRESGTDTQYF.

At least ten counts were recorded for this clonotype. This sequence joins TRBV29-1 and TRBJ2-7, with TRBD2 matching over 11 bases. The V and J ends lost 5 bases and 3 bases, in that order; junction bases with no gene match: 6. The CDR3 loop spans 14 amino acids. Germline V gives CDR1 SQVTM, CDR2 ANQGSEA. The CDR3: CSVNTGTSGYEQYF. CDR3 nucleotide sequence: TGCAGCGTTAACACCGGGACTAGCGGCTACGAGCAGTACTTC.

In its sample, this clonotype was seen a few times. J is TRBJ2-7 and V is TRBV12-5; a possible D gene is TRBD2 (6 bases). The V gene's germline CDR1 is LGHNT and CDR2 FRNRAP. V lost 9 bases and J lost 0, with 15 bases in between. The CDR3 loop spans 14 amino acids. The CDR3 here is CASGGAGNSYEQYF. DNA of the CDR3: TGTGCTAGCGGAGGGGCGGGGAACTCCTACGAGCAGTACTTC.

In regard to this clonotype: Since a much larger clone is just one base distant, this may be a read error. The chain couples TRBV28 to TRBJ2-7, with D perhaps matching TRBD1 (5 bases). Germline CDR1 MDHEN, CDR2 SYDVKM. This CDR3 is built from 15 residues. CDR3 coding DNA: TGTGCCAGAAGTTTTTTCAGGGCAGGCCCTTACGAGCAGTACTTC. This sequence encodes CARSFFRAGPYEQYF.

The chain combines TRBV20-1 with TRBJ1-5; D may be TRBD1 (6 bases). Looked up from germline, CDR1 is DFQATT and CDR2 is SNEGSKA (reference sequence). The V gene lost 1 base and the J gene lost 0 bases, with 22 bases spanning the gap. The CDR3 has 19 amino acids. CDR3 in DNA: TGCAGTGCTAGAGTCGCTACGGCCGGGGGCCCTTATAGCAATCAGCCCCAGCATTTT. It yields the protein CSARVATAGGPYSNQPQHF.

This clonotype was counted many times. V gene TRBV7-2 combines with J gene TRBJ2-7, with 7 bases that match TRBD2. V was pared by 3 bases and J by 4 bases, with 6 bases of the junction left unmatched. CDR1 and CDR2 (germline): SGHTA, FQGNSA. CDR3 size: 14 residues. CDR3 bases: TGTGCCAGCAGCTTCTTCGTGGGGGGGTACGAGCAGTACTTC. Encoded protein: CASSFFVGGYEQYF. The variable domain in full, with the rest retrieved from reference TRBV7-2 and TRBJ2-7, is GAGVSQSPSNKVTEKGKDVELRCDPISGHTALYWYRQSLGQGLEFLIYFQGNSAPDKSGLPSDRFSAERTGGSVSTLTIQRTQQEDSAVYLCASSFFVGGYEQYFGPGTRLTVT.

This clonotype was seen a handful of times. V and J are TRBV9 and TRBJ2-5; TRBD2 matches 8 bases. V lost 0 bases, J lost 1 base, and 11 bases stayed unmatched. Germline lookup yields CDR1 SGDLS and CDR2 YYNGEE. The CDR3 contains 18 residues. The CDR3 region is CASSVGTGAGLAQETQYF. The CDR3 DNA reads as TGTGCCAGCAGCGTAGGAACAGGCGCCGGACTAGCCCAAGAGACCCAGTACTTC. The whole variable domain, filled in from reference TRBV9 and TRBJ2-5, reads DSGVTQTPKHLITATGQRVTLRCSPRSGDLSVYWYQQSLDQGLQFLIQYYNGEERAKGNILERFSAQQFPDLHSELNLSSLELGDSALYFCASSVGTGAGLAQETQYFGPGTRLLVL.

Only a few counts were recorded for this clonotype. V gene TRBV3-1 combines with J gene TRBJ1-1; 10 bases line up with TRBD1. Trimming took 4 bases from V and 2 from J; bases not matched to a gene: 13. Germline loops: CDR1 LGHDT, CDR2 YNNKEL (reference sequence). The length of the CDR3 is 18 residues. DNA of the CDR3: TGTGCCAGCAGCCGACGGACAGGGGGACAACAAGTAAACACTGAAGCTTTCTTT. It translates to CASSRRTGGQQVNTEAFF.

The chain has TRBV21-1 and TRBJ2-3; TRBD1, as called in the table, went unchecked against the DNA. TRBV21-1 is flagged as a pseudogene. The CDR3 is made up of 19 amino acids. The CDR3 reads CASSKKWTTGTGGPDTQYF. CDR3 in DNA: TGTGCCAGCAGCAAAAAATGGACCACTGGGACAGGGGGTCCAGATACGCAGTATTTT.

The chain recombines TRBV27 with TRBJ2-7, with TRBD1 matching over 11 bases. The CDR3 has 13 amino acids. V lost 5 bases, J lost 3 bases, and 0 bases stayed unmatched. The germline V gene has CDR1 MNHEY and CDR2 SMNVEV (reference sequence). Written as DNA, the CDR3 is TGTGCCAGCAGTGGGACAGGGGGCTACGAGCAGTACTTC. Translating gives CASSGTGGYEQYF.

The sample holds many counts of this clonotype. The J gene is TRBJ2-3, the V gene TRBV24-1, with D possibly TRBD1 on 5 matching bases. This CDR3 comprises 14 residues. V was trimmed by 11 bases and J by 3 bases, leaving 17 bases between them. Looked up from germline, CDR1 is KGHDR and CDR2 is SFDVKD. CDR3 sequence reads: CANNPGFKTDTQYF. The CDR3 DNA reads TGTGCCAACAACCCAGGGTTCAAAACAGATACGCAGTATTTT.

This clonotype was seen a single time. A much larger clone differs from this one at a single base, so this may be a read error. The J gene is TRBJ2-3, the V gene TRBV7-2, with D possibly being TRBD2 (7 bases). This CDR3 is built from 17 residues. The germline V gene encodes CDR1 SGHTA and CDR2 FQGNSA. This CDR3 reads CASSLYHPGGLADTRYF. The CDR3 coding sequence is TGTGCCAGCAGCTTATACCATCCGGGGGGCCTTGCCGATACGCGGTATTTT.

This clonotype was recorded a few times. One base away lies a much larger clone, so this may be a sequencing read error. This rearrangement joins TRBV5-1 to TRBJ1-5; D not certain. Germline V CDR1 and CDR2: SGHRS, YFSETQ. Trimming left V 1 base short and J 12 bases short, with 20 bases between. The CDR3 length is 15 residues. CDR3 nucleotide sequence: TGCGCCAGCAGCTTGATGGGGTACTTTTTCGAGCACCAGCATTTT. Translating it yields CASSLMGYFFEHQHF.